A single sample is the source of the 28 T cell receptor beta chains below, sequenced in a study of control samples from healthy donors and cancer patients. Data came from immunoSEQ multiplex PCR; TCRdb stores just in-frame clones and leaves some out. This table has around 140,000 clones, 80% to 95% appearing once. Sample: blood. The receptors shown here come from a man aged 40-49 years in good health.

The genes are TRBV11-2 and TRBJ2-3; perhaps TRBD2 as D (5 bases). V was pared by 4 bases and J by 2 bases, with 19 bases between. The CDR3 runs 17 residues. Germline-derived CDR1 and CDR2 are SGHAT and FQNNGV. This CDR3 is CASSSPPEGALTDTQYF. The CDR3 nucleotides are TGTGCCAGCAGCTCCCCCCCTGAGGGAGCGCTCACAGATACGCAGTATTTT.

This clone was counted between two and nine times. The V and J genes are TRBV30 and TRBJ2-7; TRBD1 might be the D (6 bases). Looked up from germline, CDR1 is GTSNPN and CDR2 is SVGIG (reference sequence). The ends were cut back, 5 bases at V and 3 bases at J, with 20 bases in the middle. CDR3 length: 15 residues. CDR3 loop: CAWELPGHEGYEQYF. The DNA for the CDR3 is TGTGCCTGGGAGCTTCCGGGACATGAAGGCTACGAGCAGTACTTC.

This chain links TRBV6-5 with TRBJ2-4, with D possibly being TRBD2 (5 bases). V lost 2 bases and J 2 bases, leaving 7 bases between the germline ends. Per germline, CDR1 MNHEY and CDR2 SVGAGI. CDR3 length: 14 amino acids. The CDR3 loop reads CASSYGRTKNIQYF. CDR3 bases: TGTGCCAGCAGTTACGGGAGAACCAAAAACATTCAGTACTTC.

The chain is built from TRBV7-9 and TRBJ1-1, with 9 positions matching TRBD1. The CDR3 length is 14 residues. CDR1 SEHNR and CDR2 FQNEAQ come from the germline V gene (reference sequence). The junction had 5 bases not matched to a gene; V was cut back by 6 bases and J by 3 bases. CDR3 in DNA: TGTGCCAGCAGTCGACAGGGGGTGGACACTGAAGCTTTCTTT. Translated, it gives CASSRQGVDTEAFF.

The chain couples TRBV5-1 to TRBJ2-3; D call uncertain. Trimming took 2 bases from V and 7 from J, leaving 14 bases between them. The CDR3 has 14 amino acids. Germline loops: CDR1 SGHRS, CDR2 YFSETQ. The CDR3 is CASSFGAQENTQYF. Written as DNA, the CDR3 is TGCGCCAGCAGCTTTGGTGCGCAGGAAAATACGCAGTATTTT.

The chain is built from TRBV6-5 and TRBJ1-2; D call uncertain. V shed 0 bases and J shed 6 bases, with 14 bases lying between them. Germline assignment: CDR1 MNHEY and CDR2 SVGAGI. This CDR3 is 15 amino acids long. CDR3 DNA sequence: TGTGCCAGCAGTTACTCGATTACGGGAGGCGATGGCTACACCTTC. Its protein product is CASSYSITGGDGYTF.

The V and J genes are TRBV27 and TRBJ1-6; a possible D gene is TRBD1 (5 bases). Germline assignment: CDR1 MNHEY and CDR2 SMNVEV (reference sequence). This CDR3 has 17 residues. Trimming took 6 bases from V and 6 from J, leaving 21 bases between them. CDR3 region: CASSFGHGGVGNSPLHF. The CDR3 nucleotides are TGTGCCAGCAGCTTTGGCCACGGGGGGGTGGGTAATTCACCCCTCCACTTT.

This chain links TRBV2 with TRBJ2-5, with 9 bases lining up with TRBD2. V was clipped by 2 bases and J by 2 bases; unmatched bases: 3. The CDR3 consists of 15 residues. Germline-derived CDR1 and CDR2 are SNHLY and FYNNEI. As DNA, the CDR3 is TGTGCCAGCAGTGAATTGACTAGCGGACAAGAGACCCAGTACTTC. Its protein is CASSELTSGQETQYF. The full variable domain, completed using reference TRBV2 and TRBJ2-5, is EPEVTQTPSHQVTQMGQEVILRCVPISNHLYFYWYRQILGQKVEFLVSFYNNEISEKSEIFDDQFSVERPDGSNFTLKIRSTKLEDSAMYFCASSELTSGQETQYFGPGTRLLVL.

DNA of the CDR3: TGTGCCAGCAGTCCCCGAGGTAGTACAGATACGCAGTATTTT. Its protein product is CASSPRGSTDTQYF. This chain links TRBV5-6 with TRBJ2-3; D gene unclear. V was cut by 5 bases and J by 3 bases, with 13 bases left in between. The CDR3 loop spans 14 amino acids. Germline V lookup: CDR1 SGHDT, CDR2 YYEEEE.

The chain links TRBV7-3 to TRBJ1-6; D is unclear. Trimming cost V 0 bases and J 12 bases, with 9 bases left between them. This CDR3 has 13 amino acids. The germline V gene has CDR1 SGHTA and CDR2 FQGTGA. In DNA form, the CDR3 reads TGTGCCAGCAGCTTAACTAGAGCGGAACCCCTCCACTTT. This translates into CASSLTRAEPLHF.

The gene calls are TRBV19 and TRBJ2-2; 10 bases are shared with TRBD2. The CDR3 runs to 15 residues. The V segment lost 7 bases and the J segment 6 bases; nucleotides outside the gene matches: 8. Looked up from germline, CDR1 is LNHDA and CDR2 is SQIVND (reference sequence). The CDR3, as DNA: TGTGCCAGTAAAGTCCAGCGGGGGGGCCCCGGGGAGCTGTTTTTT. This codes for CASKVQRGGPGELFF.

The chain is built from TRBV2 and TRBJ2-1, with 14 nucleotides matching TRBD2. Germline values: CDR1 SNHLY, CDR2 FYNNEI. V gave up 8 bases and J gave up 1 base; unmatched junction bases: 7. The CDR3 has 17 amino acids. The CDR3 nucleotides are TGTGCCAGCTTTTGGACTAGCGGGGGGAGGTCCTACAATGAGCAGTTCTTC. It codes for CASFWTSGGRSYNEQFF. Variable domain in full (rest from reference TRBV2 and TRBJ2-1): EPEVTQTPSHQVTQMGQEVILRCVPISNHLYFYWYRQILGQKVEFLVSFYNNEISEKSEIFDDQFSVERPDGSNFTLKIRSTKLEDSAMYFCASFWTSGGRSYNEQFFGPGTRLTVL.

CDR3 nucleotides: TGTGCCAGCAGTGACCCAGCGGGGGTGGGCGGCCCCATGAACACTGAAGCTTTCTTT. It specifies CASSDPAGVGGPMNTEAFF. The chain uses TRBV6-1 and TRBJ1-1, with a weak D call TRBD1 (5 bases). This CDR3 is 19 amino acids long. Germline values: CDR1 MNHNS, CDR2 SASEGT. The V end lost 3 bases, the J end lost 0 bases, and 23 bases lay between the germline ends.

The chain uses TRBV19 and TRBJ1-4; D gene ambiguous. The CDR3 spans 15 residues. Per the germline V gene, CDR1 is LNHDA and CDR2 is SQIVND (reference sequence). V was pared by 1 base and J by 0 bases, with 6 bases between. The CDR3 is CASSIAEATNEKLFF. For the CDR3, the DNA is TGTGCCAGTAGTATAGCAGAAGCAACTAATGAAAAACTGTTTTTT.

The V gene is TRBV28, the J gene TRBJ2-1; 9 bases map to TRBD1. The V and J ends lost 4 bases and 10 bases, in that order; junction bases with no gene match: 8. The germline V gene has CDR1 MDHEN and CDR2 SYDVKM. This CDR3 comprises 14 residues. CDR3 in amino acids: CASSSLQGAREQFF. For the CDR3, the DNA is TGTGCCAGCAGTTCCTTACAGGGGGCGCGAGAGCAGTTCTTC.

About this clone itself: The junction shows a germline mismatch at one end, possibly a read error. This sequence joins TRBV6-2 or TRBV6-3 and TRBJ2-1; 10 nucleotides agree with TRBD2. The germline CDR1 and CDR2 sequences are MNHEY and SVGEGT. CDR3 length: 15 amino acids. The CDR3 coding sequence is TGTGCCAGCACTTACAGCGGGGGGGCGTGGAATGAGCAGTTCTTC. This codes for CASTYSGGAWNEQFF.

The chain links TRBV5-1 to TRBJ2-1; the match to TRBD2 covers 8 bases. This CDR3 contains 14 residues. The germline gives CDR1 SGHRS, CDR2 YFSETQ. V dropped 3 bases and J dropped 4; count of bases not matched to a gene: 3. DNA for the CDR3: TGCGCCAGCAGCTCGGGGGGGTTTTACAATGAGCAGTTCTTC. Amino acid sequence: CASSSGGFYNEQFF. Looking up the rest from reference TRBV5-1 and TRBJ2-1 gives the full variable domain: KAGVTQTPRYLIKTRGQQVTLSCSPISGHRSVSWYQQTPGQGLQFLFEYFSETQRNKGNFPGRFSGRQFSNSRSEMNVSTLELGDSALYLCASSSGGFYNEQFFGPGTRLTVL.

The chain recombines TRBV6-6 with TRBJ2-2; D perhaps matches TRBD2 (6 bases). Germline lookup yields CDR1 MNHNY and CDR2 SVGAGI (reference sequence). This CDR3 region has 14 residues. V lost 8 bases and J lost 0, with 10 bases in between. CDR3 amino acids: CASRGIANTGELFF. The CDR3 nucleotides are TGTGCCAGCCGGGGGATAGCGAACACCGGGGAGCTGTTTTTT.

The chain is built from TRBV5-5 and TRBJ2-7; 7 bases map to TRBD1. V shed 4 bases, J shed 0 bases, and the junction held 7 bases outside the gene matches. Germline V gene lookup returns CDR1 SGHKS and CDR2 YYEKEE (reference sequence). The length of the CDR3 is 15 residues. CDR3 sequence reads: CASSRWTGSSYEQYF. The CDR3 coding sequence is TGTGCCAGCAGCAGATGGACAGGTAGCTCCTACGAGCAGTACTTC.

The chain has TRBV28 and TRBJ2-3; unclear D gene. V dropped 8 bases and J dropped 2 bases, with 14 bases sitting between them. Germline CDR1 reads MDHEN; CDR2 reads SYDVKM. The CDR3 totals 14 residues. The CDR3 bases are TGTGCCAGCGGACGGGCGGCCTACACAGATACGCAGTATTTT. Its translation: CASGRAAYTDTQYF.

The rearrangement joins TRBV5-4 to TRBJ2-2; D is possibly TRBD2 (7 bases). Trimming shortened V by 0 bases and J by 4 bases, and 13 bases separated the two germline ends. Per germline, CDR1 SGHNT and CDR2 YYREEE (reference sequence). The CDR3 has 16 residues. The CDR3 here is CASSLVGGAVTGELFF. DNA of the CDR3: TGTGCCAGCAGCTTGGTAGGGGGGGCCGTCACCGGGGAGCTGTTTTTT.

This chain joins TRBV11-2 and TRBJ1-2; no definite D call. The CDR3 has 16 residues. Germline CDR1 and CDR2: SGHAT and FQNNGV. Trimming left V 0 bases short and J 7 bases short, with 18 bases between. The CDR3 sequence: CASSLDLISVSSGYTF. Written as DNA, the CDR3 is TGTGCCAGCAGCTTAGATCTGATTTCGGTATCTTCTGGCTACACCTTC.

The chain uses TRBV6-1 and TRBJ2-1; the match to TRBD2 covers 8 bases. Germline CDR1 and CDR2: MNHNS and SASEGT. The V and J ends lost 2 bases and 0 bases, in that order; junction bases with no gene match: 0. CDR3 length equals 15 residues. This CDR3 is CASSELAGSYNEQFF. CDR3 coding DNA: TGTGCCAGCAGTGAACTAGCGGGCTCCTACAATGAGCAGTTCTTC.

The rearrangement joins TRBV4-1 to TRBJ2-7, with 7 nucleotides matching TRBD2. Germline lookup yields CDR1 MGHRA and CDR2 YSYEKL. The CDR3 has 15 residues. J was trimmed by 2 bases and V by 5 bases; bases with no gene match: 9. CDR3 loop: CASSFDEGGAYEQYF. As DNA, the CDR3 is TGCGCCAGCAGCTTTGATGAGGGAGGGGCCTACGAGCAGTACTTC.

This rearrangement joins TRBV5-1 to TRBJ2-7, with D tentatively TRBD2 (5 bases). The CDR3 spans 12 residues. Per the germline V gene, CDR1 is SGHRS and CDR2 is YFSETQ. V lost 0 bases, J lost 5 bases, and 6 bases lay in between. CDR3 DNA: TGCGCCAGCAGCTTGGTCGGGAACGAGCAGTACTTC. It is translated as CASSLVGNEQYF. The whole variable domain, remainder taken from reference TRBV5-1 and TRBJ2-7, is KAGVTQTPRYLIKTRGQQVTLSCSPISGHRSVSWYQQTPGQGLQFLFEYFSETQRNKGNFPGRFSGRQFSNSRSEMNVSTLELGDSALYLCASSLVGNEQYFGPGTRLTVT.

This sequence joins TRBV6-1 and TRBJ2-3; D is possibly TRBD1 or TRBD2 (5 bases each). V lost 2 bases, J lost 5 bases, and 8 bases lay in between. This CDR3 has 13 residues. Germline V gene data show CDR1 as MNHNS and CDR2 as SASEGT. In DNA, the CDR3 is TGTGCCAGCAGTGAAAGGGGAGTAGATACGCAGTATTTT. Its protein is CASSERGVDTQYF.

The rearrangement uses TRBV3-1 (or the pseudogene TRBV3-2) and TRBJ1-2; 7 bases align to TRBD1. V was clipped by 0 bases and J by 7 bases; unmatched bases: 5. CDR1 is LGHDT, CDR2 YNNKEL, per germline (reference sequence). This CDR3 has 14 amino acids. In DNA, the CDR3 is TGTGCCAGCAGCCAAGATTACAGGGGCTTTGGCTACACCTTC. Translation: CASSQDYRGFGYTF.

The V call is TRBV20-1, the J call TRBJ2-5; no clear D. Germline values: CDR1 DFQATT, CDR2 SNEGSKA (reference sequence). There are 11 residues in the CDR3. CDR3 amino acids: CSPRAQETQYF. For the CDR3, the DNA is TGCAGCCCCCGGGCTCAAGAGACCCAGTACTTC.